One sample yielded the 31 T cell receptor beta chains listed below, sequenced in a study of cytomegalovirus exposure and HLA in healthy donors. 60 Vbeta and 13 Jbeta primers were used in PCR. Produced via immunoSEQ multiplex PCR; TCRdb's table is partial and in-frame only. The sample has about 160,000 clones; 70% to 80% are singletons. Sequencing was done on a sample of PBMCs. The receptors stem from a man in his sixties in good health and CMV-seronegative.

This chain connects TRBV4-1 to TRBJ2-2; D is ambiguous. Germline assignment: CDR1 MGHRA and CDR2 YSYEKL. The V end was cut by 3 bases, the J end by 7 bases, with 9 bases between. The CDR3 length is 13 residues. The CDR3 reads CASSHWPYGELFF. The CDR3 bases are TGCGCCAGCAGCCATTGGCCGTACGGGGAGCTGTTTTTT.

The V and J genes are TRBV9 and TRBJ2-2, with D possibly TRBD2 on 5 matching bases. This CDR3 region has 15 residues. V lost 6 bases and J 5 bases, leaving 17 bases between the germline ends. CDR1 is SGDLS, CDR2 YYNGEE, per germline. In DNA form, the CDR3 reads TGTGCCAGCAATACACTATCACTAGGGACCGGGGAGCTGTTTTTT. Its translation is CASNTLSLGTGELFF.

This clone was recorded only once. V is TRBV29-1 and J is TRBJ1-1; TRBD1 agrees at 9 bases. Germline V lookup: CDR1 SQVTM, CDR2 ANQGSEA. This CDR3 comprises 15 residues. The J segment lost 5 bases and the V segment lost 1 base, leaving 8 bases of the junction unmatched. The CDR3 is CSVEVWGQGSTEAFF. The CDR3 region has the DNA TGCAGCGTTGAAGTATGGGGACAGGGAAGTACTGAAGCTTTCTTT.

In its sample, this clone was seen a few times. The chain couples TRBV21-1 to TRBJ1-1. TRBV21-1 is assigned pseudogene status. This CDR3 spans 12 amino acids. In DNA form, the CDR3 reads TGTGCCAGCAGCTGCGGGGACCCTGGAGCTTTCTTT. It is translated as CASSCGDPGAFF.

The gene calls are TRBV11-2 and TRBJ1-1; TRBD1 is a possible D gene (5 bases). Trimming took 3 bases from V and 7 from J, leaving 21 bases between them. Germline values: CDR1 SGHAT, CDR2 FQNNGV. There are 16 residues in the CDR3. The CDR3 DNA reads as TGTGCCAGCAGCTTGTTTTCTCGGGGGATCAGCATTGAAGCTTTCTTT. Its protein is CASSLFSRGISIEAFF.

This chain connects TRBV5-3 to TRBJ1-6, with D possibly TRBD1 on 6 matching bases. TRBV5-3 is noted as an ORF with a role that remains uncertain. The V gene lost 2 bases and the J gene lost 1 base, with 31 bases spanning the gap. The CDR3 covers 23 residues. The CDR3 loop reads CARSFPIDRPLTLEWSYNSPLHF. The DNA of the CDR3 is TGTGCCAGAAGCTTTCCAATCGACAGGCCTCTTACTTTGGAATGGTCCTATAATTCACCCCTCCACTTT.

This chain uses TRBV10-3 with TRBJ2-5, with 8 nucleotides matching TRBD2. Unmatched junction bases numbered 8, after V lost 10 bases and J lost 4 bases. The length of the CDR3 is 13 residues. Germline CDR1 and CDR2: ENHRY and SYGVKD. CDR3 in amino acids: CASRGGAGETQYF. The CDR3 DNA reads TGTGCCAGCCGGGGGGGGGCGGGAGAGACCCAGTACTTC.

This rearrangement joins TRBV19 to TRBJ2-2, with TRBD2 as a possible D gene (6 bases). The CDR3 runs 15 residues. V shed 6 bases and J shed 9 bases, with 20 bases lying between them. The V gene's germline CDR1 is LNHDA and CDR2 SQIVND (reference sequence). The CDR3 coding sequence is TGTGCCAGTAGCCGGACACAGGTGGGAGGAAGGGAGCTGTTTTTT. Residues: CASSRTQVGGRELFF.

V usage is TRBV29-1 and J usage is TRBJ2-7; a possible D gene is TRBD2 (6 bases). This CDR3 is built from 13 residues. Trimming stripped 4 bases from V and 2 bases from J, with 12 bases between. Germline V gives CDR1 SQVTM, CDR2 ANQGSEA. CDR3 residues: CSVVRETPYEQYF. The CDR3 nucleotides read TGCAGCGTTGTCCGGGAGACCCCCTACGAGCAGTACTTC.

The gene calls are TRBV21-1 and TRBJ2-1; the table's D call TRBD1 went unverified against the DNA. TRBV21-1 is an annotated pseudogene. The CDR3 runs to 19 residues. CDR3 loop: CASSNHPSGNRDRGNEQFF. The CDR3 DNA is TGTGCCAGCAGCAATCACCCTTCGGGGAACCGGGACAGAGGCAATGAGCAGTTCTTC.

This clone was detected only once. The chain recombines TRBV19 with TRBJ1-4; 7 nucleotides line up with TRBD1. With V trimmed by 5 bases and J by 12 bases, 6 bases remained unmatched. The CDR3 runs to 12 residues. Germline CDR1 reads LNHDA; CDR2 reads SQIVND (reference sequence). CDR3 amino acids: CASSPRQGQLFF. The CDR3 DNA reads TGTGCCAGTAGTCCCCGACAGGGCCAACTGTTTTTT.

V and J are TRBV9 and TRBJ2-1; 7 bases are a match to TRBD2. The CDR3 consists of 15 residues. The ends lost 0 bases at V and 10 bases at J; junction bases unmatched: 10. Per the germline V gene, CDR1 is SGDLS and CDR2 is YYNGEE. CDR3 DNA sequence: TGTGCCAGCAGCGTAGTGGCTAGCGGAGATGGAGAGCAGTTCTTC. Residues: CASSVVASGDGEQFF.

The V call is TRBV27, the J call TRBJ2-5, with D unresolved. The germline gives CDR1 MNHEY, CDR2 SMNVEV (reference sequence). CDR3 length equals 16 residues. V was cut by 2 bases and J by 2 bases, with 15 bases left in between. CDR3 sequence reads: CASSLNLAKSQETQYF. The CDR3 region has the DNA TGTGCCAGCAGTTTAAATTTGGCCAAAAGTCAAGAGACCCAGTACTTC.

This clone was counted between two and nine times. The chain combines TRBV5-8 with TRBJ2-1, with D tentatively TRBD1 (6 bases). V lost 4 bases and J 7 bases, leaving 18 bases between the germline ends. The CDR3 is made up of 15 amino acids. The germline V gene encodes CDR1 SGHTS and CDR2 YDEGEE. The chain's CDR3 is CASSTGSVWVNEQFF. The CDR3 DNA sequence: TGTGCCAGCAGCACAGGGAGTGTATGGGTTAATGAGCAGTTCTTC.

V usage is TRBV4-3 and J usage is TRBJ2-4; 10 positions match TRBD1. The germline V gene encodes CDR1 LGHNA and CDR2 YSLEER. The CDR3 is 15 residues long. J lost 8 bases, V lost 5 bases, and 9 bases had no gene match. The DNA of the CDR3 is TGCGCCAGCAGCTATGCCCCCGGGACAGGGGACATTCAGTACTTC. The encoded protein is CASSYAPGTGDIQYF.

The gene calls are TRBV15 and TRBJ1-4; 10 nucleotides agree with TRBD1. With V trimmed by 3 bases and J by 8 bases, 6 bases remained unmatched. In germline, CDR1 is LNHNV, CDR2 YYDKDF (reference sequence). The CDR3 contains 15 residues. The CDR3 here is CATSRDRGSDEKLFF. CDR3 nucleotides: TGTGCCACCAGCAGGGACAGGGGGTCGGACGAAAAACTGTTTTTT.

Regarding this clone: Mismatch with germline at one junction end may stem from a read error. The V and J genes are TRBV11-3 and TRBJ2-7; TRBD1 agrees at 7 bases. This CDR3 contains 13 residues. Germline CDR1 SGHNT, CDR2 YENEEA. CDR3 sequence: CASSFGQAYEQDF. CDR3 DNA sequence: TGTGCCAGCAGCTTCGGACAGGCCTACGAGCAGGACTTC.

The chain has TRBV10-1 and TRBJ2-1, with 10 nucleotides matching TRBD2. This CDR3 spans 14 amino acids. Germline CDR1 WNHNN, CDR2 SYGVQD (reference sequence). The ends lost 5 bases at V and 6 bases at J; junction bases unmatched: 4. The CDR3 bases are TGCGCCAGCAGTCGAGCGGGAGGGTTCAATGAGCAGTTCTTC. Protein product: CASSRAGGFNEQFF.

A note on this clone: Other DNA sequences in the sample encode the same CDR3. The V and J genes are TRBV7-2 and TRBJ2-1; 13 bases align to TRBD2. The CDR3 spans 16 residues. V shed 5 bases and J 2 bases; nucleotides not matched to a gene: 3. The germline CDR1 and CDR2 sequences are SGHTA and FQGNSA. In DNA, the CDR3 is TGTGCCAGCAGCCTCGGGACTAGCGGGACCTACAATGAGCAGTTCTTC. Translation: CASSLGTSGTYNEQFF.

The chain employs TRBV7-8 and TRBJ1-1; no firm D call. Looked up from germline, CDR1 is SGHVS and CDR2 is FQNEAQ. This CDR3 comprises 17 residues. V gave up 5 bases and J gave up 5 bases, with 24 bases separating them. The CDR3 loop reads CASSLTWRSHPGTEAFF. CDR3 sequence (DNA): TGTGCCAGCAGCCTTACCTGGAGATCTCATCCGGGGACTGAAGCTTTCTTT.

This clone appeared a single time. The chain is built from TRBV28 and TRBJ1-2; weak D call: TRBD1 (6 bases). The V gene lost 5 bases and the J gene lost 12 bases, with 13 bases spanning the gap. The germline CDR1 and CDR2 sequences are MDHEN and SYDVKM. The CDR3 covers 11 residues. This CDR3 reads CASSTGSLDTF. The CDR3, as DNA: TGTGCCAGCAGTACAGGGAGCCTAGACACCTTC.

The chain has TRBV6-5 and TRBJ1-4; TRBD1 matches at 7 bases. Unmatched junction bases numbered 11, after V lost 5 bases and J lost 8 bases. Germline CDR1 and CDR2: MNHEY and SVGAGI. The CDR3 loop spans 15 amino acids. For the CDR3, the DNA is TGTGCCAGCAGTCCGTCAACAGGGGTTGGCGAAAAACTGTTTTTT. Translated, it gives CASSPSTGVGEKLFF.

The chain links TRBV28 to TRBJ2-7; D is unclear. Germline V gene lookup returns CDR1 MDHEN and CDR2 SYDVKM. Deletions cut 1 base from V and 3 bases from J, with 7 bases between. This CDR3 spans 13 amino acids. CDR3 loop: CASSLFGIYEQYF. CDR3 nucleotides: TGTGCCAGCAGTTTATTTGGCATCTACGAGCAGTACTTC.

This rearrangement joins TRBV6-5 to TRBJ2-5; no clear D gene. The CDR3 runs 14 residues. Trimming shortened V by 5 bases and J by 4 bases, and 14 bases separated the two germline ends. In germline, CDR1 is MNHEY, CDR2 SVGAGI. CDR3 amino acids: CASSRSALGETQYF. CDR3 sequence (DNA): TGTGCCAGCAGTCGGAGCGCCCTGGGAGAGACCCAGTACTTC.

This clone was detected a few times. This chain uses TRBV11-3 with TRBJ2-7, with 8 nucleotides matching TRBD2. In germline, CDR1 is SGHNT, CDR2 YENEEA. The length of the CDR3 is 15 residues. With 5 bases clipped from V and 1 base from J, the junction kept 7 bases outside the gene matches. The DNA for the CDR3 is TGTGCCAGCAGCGCTAGCGGGTCCAGGTCCTACGAGCAGTACTTC. It specifies CASSASGSRSYEQYF.

The rearrangement uses TRBV18 and TRBJ1-2; D gene unclear. Trimming removed 3 bases at V and 4 bases at J, with 12 bases between. Per germline, CDR1 KGHSH and CDR2 LQKENI. This CDR3 contains 14 residues. The CDR3: CASSPSGGSYGYTF. The CDR3 coding sequence is TGTGCCAGCTCACCGTCGGGAGGATCCTATGGCTACACCTTC.

V usage is TRBV28 and J usage is TRBJ1-2; 7 nucleotides match TRBD1. The junction had 8 bases not matched to a gene; V was cut back by 6 bases and J by 1 base. CDR1 and CDR2 (germline): MDHEN, SYDVKM. The CDR3 extends over 15 amino acids. The CDR3 sequence is CASRPRGQFNYGYTF. CDR3 nucleotides: TGTGCCAGCAGACCGAGGGGACAGTTTAACTATGGCTACACCTTC.

This chain joins TRBV10-2 and TRBJ2-7, with D possibly being TRBD2 (5 bases). Germline V gene lookup returns CDR1 WSHSY and CDR2 SAAADI. V lost 5 bases, J lost 4 bases, and 12 bases lay in between. The CDR3 is 13 amino acids. The CDR3 spells CASSRYRGYEQYF. CDR3 DNA: TGCGCCAGCAGTCGGTATCGGGGTTACGAGCAGTACTTC.

This chain uses TRBV4-2 with TRBJ1-4, with unresolved D. V lost 0 bases to trimming and J lost 0 bases, with 8 bases between them. This CDR3 is built from 16 residues. Germline V CDR1 and CDR2: LGHNA, YNFKEQ. The CDR3 is CASSQDVGPTNEKLFF. The CDR3 DNA reads as TGTGCCAGCAGCCAAGATGTTGGGCCAACTAATGAAAAACTGTTTTTT.

In this sample, this clone turned up a few times. J is TRBJ2-1 and V is TRBV28, with 12 bases lining up with TRBD2. Germline V gives CDR1 MDHEN, CDR2 SYDVKM. CDR3 length: 17 residues. The J segment lost 7 bases and the V segment lost 5 bases, leaving 12 bases of the junction unmatched. The CDR3 region is CASSRITSGGTANEQFF. The CDR3 DNA is TGTGCCAGCAGTCGGATCACTAGCGGGGGGACTGCGAATGAGCAGTTCTTC.

The V gene is TRBV9, the J gene TRBJ2-7; 8 positions agree with TRBD2. The CDR3 has 15 residues. The germline CDR1 and CDR2 sequences are SGDLS and YYNGEE. The trim removed 2 bases at V and 1 base at J, leaving 5 bases unmatched. CDR3 loop: CASSVDGLASYEQYF. CDR3 DNA sequence: TGTGCCAGCAGCGTCGATGGACTAGCATCCTACGAGCAGTACTTC.